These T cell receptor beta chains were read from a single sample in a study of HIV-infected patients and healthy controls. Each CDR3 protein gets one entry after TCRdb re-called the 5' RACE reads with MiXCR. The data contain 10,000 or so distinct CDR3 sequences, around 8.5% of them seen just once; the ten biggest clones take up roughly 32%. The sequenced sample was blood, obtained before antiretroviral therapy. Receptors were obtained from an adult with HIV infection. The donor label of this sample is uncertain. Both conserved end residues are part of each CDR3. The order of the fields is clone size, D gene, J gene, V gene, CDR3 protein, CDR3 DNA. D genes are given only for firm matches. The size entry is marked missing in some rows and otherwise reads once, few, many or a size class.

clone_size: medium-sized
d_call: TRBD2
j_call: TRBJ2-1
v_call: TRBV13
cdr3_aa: CASSLYKGLAEILSSYNEQFF
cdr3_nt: TGTGCCAGCAGCTTATATAAGGGACTAGCCGAAATTCTCAGCTCCTACAATGAGCAGTTCTTC

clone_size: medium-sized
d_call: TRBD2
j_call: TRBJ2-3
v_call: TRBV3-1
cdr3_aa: CASSQGGGADTQYF
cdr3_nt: TGTGCCAGCAGCCAAGGGGGAGGGGCAGATACGCAGTATTTT

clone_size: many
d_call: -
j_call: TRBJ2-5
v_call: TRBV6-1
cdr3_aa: CASSAAYQETQYF
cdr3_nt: TGTGCCAGCAGTGCCGCCTACCAAGAGACCCAGTACTTC

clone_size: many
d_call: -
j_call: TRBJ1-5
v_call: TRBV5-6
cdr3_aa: CASSAGNMGQPQHF
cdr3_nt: TGTGCCAGCAGCGCTGGTAACATGGGACAGCCCCAGCATTTT

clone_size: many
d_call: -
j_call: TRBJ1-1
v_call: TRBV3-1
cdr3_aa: CASSQEALRGGTEAFF
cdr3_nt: TGTGCCAGCAGCCAAGAGGCCCTCAGGGGTGGGACTGAAGCTTTCTTT

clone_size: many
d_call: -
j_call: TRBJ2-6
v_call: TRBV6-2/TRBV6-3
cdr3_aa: CASSYPTGHFSGANVLTF
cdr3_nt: TGTGCCAGCAGTTACCCGACGGGTCATTTCTCTGGGGCCAACGTCCTGACTTTC

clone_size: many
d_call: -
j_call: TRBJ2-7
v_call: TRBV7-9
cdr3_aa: CASSLQGPRHEQYF
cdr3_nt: TGTGCCAGCAGCTTACAGGGCCCACGCCACGAGCAGTACTTC

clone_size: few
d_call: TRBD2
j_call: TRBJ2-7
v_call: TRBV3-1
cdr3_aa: CASGGTAGGTYEQYF
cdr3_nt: TGTGCCAGCGGGGGTACGGCGGGAGGGACCTACGAGCAGTACTTC

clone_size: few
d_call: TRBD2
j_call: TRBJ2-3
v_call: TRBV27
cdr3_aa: CASRLAGSTDTQYF
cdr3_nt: TGTGCCAGCAGACTAGCGGGGAGCACAGATACGCAGTATTTT

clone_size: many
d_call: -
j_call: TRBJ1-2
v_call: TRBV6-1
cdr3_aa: CASSGAGSRDGYTF
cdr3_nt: TGTGCCAGCAGTGGGGCAGGGAGTCGTGATGGCTACACCTTC

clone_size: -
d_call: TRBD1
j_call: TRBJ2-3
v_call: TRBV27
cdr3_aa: CASSSGQGHTDTQYF
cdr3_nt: TGTGCCAGCAGTTCGGGACAGGGGCACACAGATACGCAGTATTTT

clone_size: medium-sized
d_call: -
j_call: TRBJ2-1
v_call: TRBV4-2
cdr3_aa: CASSQVLDEQFF
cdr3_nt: TGTGCCAGCAGCCAAGTGCTAGATGAGCAGTTCTTC

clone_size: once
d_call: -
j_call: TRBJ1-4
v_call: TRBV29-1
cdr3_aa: CSVESNEKLFF
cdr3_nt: TGCAGCGTTGAGAGTAATGAAAAACTGTTTTTT

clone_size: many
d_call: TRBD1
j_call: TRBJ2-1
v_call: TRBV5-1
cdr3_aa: CASSLDTGVRGMNEQFF
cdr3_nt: TGCGCCAGCAGCTTGGATACAGGGGTCAGGGGGATGAATGAGCAGTTCTTC

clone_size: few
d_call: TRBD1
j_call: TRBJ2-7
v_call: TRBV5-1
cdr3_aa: CASSPSGDRGNEQYF
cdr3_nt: TGCGCCAGCAGCCCAAGTGGGGACAGGGGGAACGAGCAGTACTTC

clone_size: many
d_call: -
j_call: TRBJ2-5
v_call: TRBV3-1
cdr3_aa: CASSPLQGQATQYF
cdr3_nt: TGTGCCAGCAGCCCACTCCAGGGGCAGGCGACCCAGTACTTC

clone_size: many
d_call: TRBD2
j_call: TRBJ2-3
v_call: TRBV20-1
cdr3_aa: CSAIAGSGAGSGDTQYF
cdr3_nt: TGCAGTGCGATCGCCGGGTCCGGAGCGGGGTCAGGAGATACGCAGTATTTT

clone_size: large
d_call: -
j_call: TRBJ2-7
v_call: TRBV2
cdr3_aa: CASNMGGASEQYF
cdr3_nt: TGTGCCAGCAACATGGGGGGGGCGAGTGAGCAGTACTTC

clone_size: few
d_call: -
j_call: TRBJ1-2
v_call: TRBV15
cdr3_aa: CATSRDPGRGYLSTF
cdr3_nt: TGTGCCACCAGCAGAGATCCGGGCAGGGGCTACCTCAGCACCTTC

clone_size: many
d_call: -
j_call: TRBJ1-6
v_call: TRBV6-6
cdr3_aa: CASIDSSYNSPLHF
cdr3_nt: TGTGCCAGCATTGACAGCTCCTATAATTCACCCCTCCACTTT

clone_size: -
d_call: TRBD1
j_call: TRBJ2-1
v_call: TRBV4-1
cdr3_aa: CASSQDFRGQGAGMGFNEQFF
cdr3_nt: TGCGCCAGCAGCCAAGATTTTCGTGGACAGGGGGCGGGAATGGGTTTTAATGAGCAGTTCTTC

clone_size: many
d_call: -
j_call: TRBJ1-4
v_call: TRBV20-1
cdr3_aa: CSARDVTSLGPNEKLFF
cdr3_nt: TGCAGTGCTAGAGATGTCACCTCCCTGGGCCCTAATGAAAAACTGTTTTTT

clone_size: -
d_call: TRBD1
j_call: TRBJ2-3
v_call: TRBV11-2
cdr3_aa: CASSPYRGRADTQYF
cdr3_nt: TGTGCCAGCAGCCCTTACAGGGGGCGGGCAGATACGCAGTATTTT

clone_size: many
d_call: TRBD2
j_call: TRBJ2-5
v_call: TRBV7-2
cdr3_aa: CASSLAFPTSGWWNGETQYF
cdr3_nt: TGTGCCAGCAGCTTAGCATTTCCGACTAGCGGGTGGTGGAACGGAGAGACCCAGTACTTC

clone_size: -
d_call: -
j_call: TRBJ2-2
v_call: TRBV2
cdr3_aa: CASSEARRRVPGELFF
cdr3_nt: TGTGCCAGCAGTGAAGCGAGAAGGAGGGTCCCCGGGGAGCTGTTTTTT

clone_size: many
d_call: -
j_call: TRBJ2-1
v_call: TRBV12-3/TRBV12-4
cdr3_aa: CASRGEGAYNEQFF
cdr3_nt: TGTGCCAGCAGAGGGGAGGGGGCCTACAATGAGCAGTTCTTC

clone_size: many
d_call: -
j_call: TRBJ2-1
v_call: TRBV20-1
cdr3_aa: CSARAVEARLGNEQFF
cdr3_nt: TGCAGTGCTAGAGCAGTTGAGGCCCGTCTGGGCAATGAGCAGTTCTTC

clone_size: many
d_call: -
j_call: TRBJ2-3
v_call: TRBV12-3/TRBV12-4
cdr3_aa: CASWGRDTQYF
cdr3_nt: TGTGCCAGCTGGGGAAGGGATACGCAGTATTTT

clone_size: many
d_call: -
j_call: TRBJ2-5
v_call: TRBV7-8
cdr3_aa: CASRGPKQETQYF
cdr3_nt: TGTGCCAGCAGGGGGCCAAAACAAGAGACCCAGTACTTC

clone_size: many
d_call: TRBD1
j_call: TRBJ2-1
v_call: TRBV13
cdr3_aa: CASSPTGTGRYNEQFF
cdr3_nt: TGTGCCAGCAGCCCGACCGGGACAGGGCGCTACAATGAGCAGTTCTTC

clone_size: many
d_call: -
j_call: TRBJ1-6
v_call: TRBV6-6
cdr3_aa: CASSYVNSPLHF
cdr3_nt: TGTGCCAGCAGTTACGTTAATTCACCCCTCCACTTT

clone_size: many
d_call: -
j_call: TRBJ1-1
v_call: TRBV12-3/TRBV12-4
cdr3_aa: CASSSGLPAEAFF
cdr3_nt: TGTGCCAGCAGCTCGGGACTACCGGCTGAAGCTTTCTTT

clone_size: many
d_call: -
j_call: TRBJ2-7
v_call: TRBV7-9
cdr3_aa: CASSLRGAGEQYF
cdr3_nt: TGTGCCAGCAGCTTACGAGGGGCAGGCGAGCAGTACTTC

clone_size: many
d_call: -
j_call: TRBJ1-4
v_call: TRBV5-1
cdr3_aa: CASSLDSNNEKLFF
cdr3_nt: TGCGCCAGCAGCTTGGACAGCAATAATGAAAAACTGTTTTTT